Shown below are 25 T cell receptor beta chains from a single sample sequenced in a study of T-cell memory formation after mild COVID-19. TCRdb re-derived calls from the 5' RACE reads in MiXCR, one entry per CDR3 protein. Among under 350,000 distinct CDR3 sequences listed, about a sixth were seen once. The material sequenced was PBMCs or a T cell subset sorted from them (not recorded which). These receptors all come from a man between 18 and 29 years old who had mild COVID-19 (a few samples of this study predate the infection). Cell type and time point are not known.

This clonotype was observed a few times. The chain links TRBV20-1 to TRBJ2-1, with TRBD2 as a possible D gene (5 bases). Germline CDR1 is DFQATT and CDR2 is SNEGSKA (reference sequence). CDR3 size: 14 residues. The V and J ends lost 6 bases and 1 base respectively, with 13 bases between them. The CDR3 DNA sequence: TGCAGTGCCAGCCGGGGTCGGTCCTACAATGAGCAGTTCTTC. Translated: CSASRGRSYNEQFF.

The V and J genes are TRBV6-5 and TRBJ1-5, with D possibly being TRBD1 (6 bases). V dropped 6 bases and J dropped 4 bases, with 13 bases sitting between them. Germline assignment: CDR1 MNHEY and CDR2 SVGAGI. The CDR3 is 14 residues long. This CDR3 is CASRRGGPNQPQHF. The CDR3 DNA reads TGTGCCAGCAGGCGTGGGGGGCCGAATCAGCCCCAGCATTTT.

This clonotype was detected a few times. The genes are TRBV4-1 and TRBJ2-1; 9 positions agree with TRBD1. The V and J ends lost 0 bases and 2 bases, in that order; junction bases with no gene match: 5. CDR1 is MGHRA and CDR2 is YSYEKL in the germline V gene. This CDR3 region has 17 residues. The CDR3 is CASSQDRQGVTYNEQFF. The CDR3 coding sequence is TGCGCCAGCAGCCAAGATAGACAGGGGGTAACCTACAATGAGCAGTTCTTC.

This sequence joins TRBV7-8 and TRBJ1-1; the D is unclear. CDR3 length: 13 amino acids. Germline V gene data show CDR1 as SGHVS and CDR2 as FQNEAQ. V was trimmed by 6 bases and J by 0 bases, leaving 8 bases between them. The CDR3 spells CASRPTLNTEAFF. The CDR3 region has the DNA TGTGCCAGCAGACCAACCTTGAACACTGAAGCTTTCTTT. Full variable domain (rest looked up from reference TRBV7-8 and TRBJ1-1): GAGVSQSPRYKVAKRGQDVALRCDPISGHVSLFWYQQALGQGPEFLTYFQNEAQLDKSGLPSDRFFAERPEGSVSTLKIQRTQQEDSAVYLCASRPTLNTEAFFGQGTRLTVV.

This clonotype was seen many times. The rearrangement uses TRBV7-2 and TRBJ2-5; D remains ambiguous. The length of the CDR3 is 13 residues. Germline assignment: CDR1 SGHTA and CDR2 FQGNSA. With 2 bases removed from V and 5 bases from J, the gap between germline ends came to 9 bases. CDR3 DNA: TGTGCCAGCAGCTTAACCGTCGGGGAGACCCAGTACTTC. The encoded protein is CASSLTVGETQYF.

This clonotype was seen more than once but under ten times. CDR3 protein: CSVELRDNEQYF. CDR3 nucleotides: TGCAGCGTTGAATTACGGGATAACGAGCAGTACTTC. V gene TRBV29-1 combines with J gene TRBJ2-7; maybe TRBD2 (5 bases). The V and J ends lost 2 bases and 5 bases respectively, with 10 bases between them. The CDR3 has 12 amino acids. The germline V gene has CDR1 SQVTM and CDR2 ANQGSEA.

The rearrangement joins TRBV24-1 to TRBJ2-2; D is unclear. CDR3 size: 12 residues. Trimming took 6 bases from V and 6 from J, leaving 7 bases between them. Looked up from germline, CDR1 is KGHDR and CDR2 is SFDVKD. CDR3 in DNA: TGTGCCACCAGTCCGGGTTCCGGGGAGCTGTTTTTT. Its protein is CATSPGSGELFF.

This clonotype was detected a few times. This may stem from a read error, because a much larger clone lies one nucleotide away. The chain carries TRBV6-5 and TRBJ2-7; D remains unclear. The CDR3 totals 11 residues. V lost 6 bases, J lost 2 bases, and 5 bases lay in between. Germline loops: CDR1 MNHEY, CDR2 SVGAGI. The CDR3 DNA sequence: TGTGCCAGCAGGCAGGCCTACGAGCAGTACTTC. Its protein product is CASRQAYEQYF.

This clonotype was detected only a few times. The chain links TRBV4-3 to TRBJ2-7, with TRBD2 as a possible D gene (5 bases). V was cut by 2 bases and J by 2 bases, with 13 bases left in between. The CDR3 sequence is 15 residues long. CDR1 and CDR2 (germline): LGHNA, YSLEER. CDR3 sequence (DNA): TGCGCCAGCAGCCAAACTCGAGCGGCACCCTACGAGCAGTACTTC. This codes for CASSQTRAAPYEQYF.

The sample holds a few counts of this clonotype. The chain recombines TRBV6-2 or TRBV6-3 with TRBJ2-5; D not resolved. Germline CDR1 MNHEY, CDR2 SVGEGT. The CDR3 extends over 13 amino acids. With 6 bases removed from V and 4 bases from J, the gap between germline ends came to 12 bases. CDR3 nucleotide sequence: TGTGCCAGCAGGCCGCTAGTGGCAGAGACCCAGTACTTC. This encodes CASRPLVAETQYF.

There are many counts of this clonotype. V usage is TRBV7-3 and J usage is TRBJ2-1; 8 bases are shared with TRBD2. Germline V gene data show CDR1 as SGHTA and CDR2 as FQGTGA. The J segment lost 9 bases and the V segment lost 0 bases, leaving 4 bases of the junction unmatched. The CDR3 spans 14 residues. CDR3 bases: TGTGCCAGCAGCTTAACCAGCGGGGGAGGTGAGCAGTTCTTC. It codes for CASSLTSGGGEQFF.

The sample holds a few counts of this clonotype. V is TRBV29-1 and J is TRBJ1-1; 8 bases are a match to TRBD1. The germline CDR1 and CDR2 sequences are SQVTM and ANQGSEA. J lost 1 base, V lost 5 bases, and 3 bases had no gene match. The CDR3 totals 13 residues. The CDR3 DNA reads TGCAGCGTTAGGGGACAGGAGAACACTGAAGCTTTCTTT. Its protein is CSVRGQENTEAFF. The full variable domain, its missing parts supplied by reference TRBV29-1 and TRBJ1-1, is SAVISQKPSRDICQRGTSLTIQCQVDSQVTMMFWYRQQPGQSLTLIATANQGSEATYESGFVIDKFPISRPNLTFSTLTVSNMSPEDSSIYLCSVRGQENTEAFFGQGTRLTVV.

In this sample, this clonotype turned up a few times. The V and J genes are TRBV30 and TRBJ1-1; D call uncertain. CDR1 is GTSNPN and CDR2 is SVGIG in the germline V gene (reference sequence). Deletions cut 8 bases from V and 7 bases from J, with 20 bases between. This CDR3 contains 13 residues. The CDR3 loop is CASQRGNGIEAFF. In nucleotides, the CDR3 is TGTGCCAGTCAAAGAGGGAACGGAATTGAAGCTTTCTTT.

The chain recombines TRBV6-1 with TRBJ1-3; D remains unclear. V was trimmed by 1 base and J by 0 bases, leaving 19 bases between them. From germline, CDR1 is MNHNS and CDR2 SASEGT. This CDR3 is 19 amino acids long. The CDR3 DNA reads TGTGCCAGCAGTGAAGTCCTCACTTTCCTCATCAACTCTGGAAACACCATATATTTT. The encoded protein is CASSEVLTFLINSGNTIYF.

This clonotype was observed a handful of times. The chain couples TRBV6-1 to TRBJ1-2; no clear D gene. CDR3 length: 16 amino acids. Germline V lookup: CDR1 MNHNS, CDR2 SASEGT. The V gene lost 3 bases and the J gene lost 0 bases, with 14 bases spanning the gap. CDR3 loop: CASSDGRAAANYGYTF. The CDR3 DNA is TGTGCCAGCAGTGATGGGAGGGCAGCCGCTAACTATGGCTACACCTTC.

The chain recombines TRBV29-1 with TRBJ1-2, with TRBD1 as a possible D gene (6 bases). Germline values: CDR1 SQVTM, CDR2 ANQGSEA. Trimming removed 7 bases from V and 4 bases from J, with 16 bases in between. The CDR3 sequence is 13 residues long. CDR3 coding DNA: TGCAGCGCAACCTCGGGGGGCAGCTATGGCTACACCTTC. It codes for CSATSGGSYGYTF.

Here the CDR3 DNA reads TGTGCCAGCAGTTATCTGGGTTACAATCAGCCCCAGCATTTT. Translation: CASSYLGYNQPQHF. The V gene is TRBV6-5, the J gene TRBJ1-5; D uncertain. V was cut by 3 bases and J by 3 bases, with 9 bases left in between. Germline CDR1 MNHEY, CDR2 SVGAGI. CDR3 length: 14 residues.

This sequence joins TRBV3-1 and TRBJ2-5; 12 bases map to TRBD1. CDR3 length: 16 residues. Germline trimming cut 0 bases from V and 5 bases from J; bases unmatched to any gene: 4. The germline V gene has CDR1 LGHDT and CDR2 YNNKEL (reference sequence). This CDR3 reads CASSQDGTGGGETQYF. For the CDR3, the DNA is TGTGCCAGCAGCCAAGATGGGACAGGGGGCGGTGAGACCCAGTACTTC.

A few counts support this clonotype. The V gene is TRBV29-1, the J gene TRBJ2-5, with D possibly TRBD2 on 6 matching bases. From germline, CDR1 is SQVTM and CDR2 ANQGSEA. V shed 1 base and J shed 5 bases, with 11 bases lying between them. The CDR3 length is 13 residues. As DNA, the CDR3 is TGCAGCGTTGAAGGGAGGGAGAGGGAGACCCAGTACTTC. Amino acids: CSVEGRERETQYF.

This chain connects TRBV9 to TRBJ2-3; perhaps D is TRBD1 or TRBD2 (5 bases each). The V gene's germline CDR1 is SGDLS and CDR2 YYNGEE. V was cut by 0 bases and J by 6 bases, with 14 bases left in between. This CDR3 is 15 amino acids long. In DNA, the CDR3 is TGTGCCAGCAGCGTAGTGGGGACCCCGAGGGATACGCAGTATTTT. Translating it yields CASSVVGTPRDTQYF.

This chain connects TRBV4-1 to TRBJ2-5; 10 nucleotides agree with TRBD1. Per germline, CDR1 MGHRA and CDR2 YSYEKL. The CDR3 is made up of 15 amino acids. The V segment lost 0 bases and the J segment 4 bases; nucleotides outside the gene matches: 2. In DNA, the CDR3 is TGCGCCAGCAGCCAAGAGGGACAGGGGACAGAGACCCAGTACTTC. Protein product: CASSQEGQGTETQYF.

This sequence joins TRBV3-1 and TRBJ1-5; TRBD1 might be the D (5 bases). The CDR3 spans 15 residues. Trimming left V 2 bases short and J 5 bases short, with 13 bases between. Per the germline V gene, CDR1 is LGHDT and CDR2 is YNNKEL (reference sequence). CDR3 amino acids: CASSQSSGLDQPQHF. The CDR3, as DNA: TGTGCCAGCAGCCAATCCTCAGGGCTGGATCAGCCCCAGCATTTT.

The V call is TRBV2, the J call TRBJ2-6; no firm D call. The CDR3 covers 15 residues. The V end lost 7 bases, the J end lost 1 base, and 11 bases lay between the germline ends. Germline loops: CDR1 SNHLY, CDR2 FYNNEI. The CDR3 spells CASNSGWSGANVLTF. The DNA of the CDR3 is TGTGCCAGCAACTCGGGTTGGTCTGGGGCCAACGTCCTGACTTTC.

Only a few counts were recorded for this clonotype. This chain uses TRBV2 with TRBJ2-1, with TRBD1 identical over 10 bases. The CDR3 is 14 residues long. Trimming removed 4 bases from V and 10 bases from J; junction bases left unmatched: 7. Germline assignment: CDR1 SNHLY and CDR2 FYNNEI. As DNA, the CDR3 is TGTGCCAGCAGTGCGGACGGGACAGGGGACGAGCAGTTCTTC. Amino acid sequence: CASSADGTGDEQFF.

This clonotype came up many times. This chain connects TRBV5-1 to TRBJ2-7, with D possibly matching TRBD1 (5 bases). The CDR3 totals 15 residues. Germline-derived CDR1 and CDR2 are SGHRS and YFSETQ. V was pared by 0 bases and J by 2 bases, with 12 bases between. In DNA, the CDR3 is TGCGCCAGCAGCTTGGCGGGCAGGGTCACCTACGAGCAGTACTTC. Protein product: CASSLAGRVTYEQYF.